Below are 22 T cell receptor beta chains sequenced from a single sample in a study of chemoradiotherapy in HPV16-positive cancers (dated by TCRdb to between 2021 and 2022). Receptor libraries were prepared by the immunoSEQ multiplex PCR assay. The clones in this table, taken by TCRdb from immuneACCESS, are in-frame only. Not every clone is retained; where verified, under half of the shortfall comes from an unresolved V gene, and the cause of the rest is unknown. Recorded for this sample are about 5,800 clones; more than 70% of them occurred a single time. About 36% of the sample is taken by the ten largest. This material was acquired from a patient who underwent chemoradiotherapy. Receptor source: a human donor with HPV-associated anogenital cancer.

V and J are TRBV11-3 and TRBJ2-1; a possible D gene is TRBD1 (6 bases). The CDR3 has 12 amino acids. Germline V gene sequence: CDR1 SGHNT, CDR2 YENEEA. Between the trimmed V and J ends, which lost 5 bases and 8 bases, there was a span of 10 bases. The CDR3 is CASSRRGDEQFF. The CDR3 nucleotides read TGTGCCAGCAGCCGCAGGGGCGATGAGCAGTTCTTC.

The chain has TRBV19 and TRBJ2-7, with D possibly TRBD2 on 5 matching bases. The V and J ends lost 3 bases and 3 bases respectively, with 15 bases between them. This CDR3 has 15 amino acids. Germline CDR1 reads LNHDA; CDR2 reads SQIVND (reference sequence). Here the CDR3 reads CASSIGLGGGYEQYF. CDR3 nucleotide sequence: TGTGCCAGTAGTATTGGCCTCGGAGGTGGCTACGAGCAGTACTTC.

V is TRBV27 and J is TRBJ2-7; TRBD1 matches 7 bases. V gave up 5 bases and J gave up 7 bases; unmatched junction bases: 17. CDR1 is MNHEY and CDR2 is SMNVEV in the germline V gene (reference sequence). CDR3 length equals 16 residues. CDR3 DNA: TGTGCCAGCAGTCTACTAGGTCTCACAGGGGTTCGGGAGCAGTACTTC. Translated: CASSLLGLTGVREQYF.

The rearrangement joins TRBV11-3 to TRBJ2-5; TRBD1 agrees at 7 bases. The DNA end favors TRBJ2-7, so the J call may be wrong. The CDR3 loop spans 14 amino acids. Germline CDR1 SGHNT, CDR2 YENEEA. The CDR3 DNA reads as TGTGCCAGCAGTGGCTTACGACAGGGTAGCGAGCAGTACTTC. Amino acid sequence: CASSGLRQGSEQYF.

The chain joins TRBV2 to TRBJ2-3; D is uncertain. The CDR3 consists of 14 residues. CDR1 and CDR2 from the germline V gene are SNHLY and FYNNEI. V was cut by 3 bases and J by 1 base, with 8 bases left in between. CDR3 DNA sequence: TGTGCCAGCAGTGAGTCTGCGCGCACAGATACGCAGTATTTT. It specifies CASSESARTDTQYF.

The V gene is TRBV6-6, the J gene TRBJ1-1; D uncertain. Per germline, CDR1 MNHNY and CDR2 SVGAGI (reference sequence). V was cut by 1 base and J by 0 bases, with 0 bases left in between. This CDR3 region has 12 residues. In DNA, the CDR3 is TGTGCCAGCAGTTACTTGAACACTGAAGCTTTCTTT. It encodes CASSYLNTEAFF.

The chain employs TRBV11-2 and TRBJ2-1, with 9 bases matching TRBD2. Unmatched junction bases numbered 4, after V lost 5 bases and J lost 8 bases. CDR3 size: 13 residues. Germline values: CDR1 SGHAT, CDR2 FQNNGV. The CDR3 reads CASSVRTSDEQFF. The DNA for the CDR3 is TGTGCCAGCAGCGTACGGACTAGCGATGAGCAGTTCTTC.

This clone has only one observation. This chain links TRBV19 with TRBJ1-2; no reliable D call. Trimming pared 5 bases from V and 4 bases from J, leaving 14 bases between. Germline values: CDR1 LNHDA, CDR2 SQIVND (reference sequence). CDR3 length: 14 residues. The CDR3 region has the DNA TGTGCCAGTAGTGAGGAAGGGCGATCCTATGGCTACACCTTC. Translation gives CASSEEGRSYGYTF. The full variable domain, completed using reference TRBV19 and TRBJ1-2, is DGGITQSPKYLFRKEGQNVTLSCEQNLNHDAMYWYRQDPGQGLRLIYYSQIVNDFQKGDIAEGYSVSREKKESFPLTVTSAQKNPTAFYLCASSEEGRSYGYTFGSGTRLTVV.

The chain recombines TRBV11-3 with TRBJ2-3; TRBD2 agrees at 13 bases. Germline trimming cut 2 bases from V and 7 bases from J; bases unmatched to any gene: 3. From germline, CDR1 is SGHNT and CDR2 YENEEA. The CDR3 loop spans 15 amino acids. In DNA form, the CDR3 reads TGTGCCAGCAGCTTAACTAGCGGGAGGGCGAATACGCAGTATTTT. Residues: CASSLTSGRANTQYF.

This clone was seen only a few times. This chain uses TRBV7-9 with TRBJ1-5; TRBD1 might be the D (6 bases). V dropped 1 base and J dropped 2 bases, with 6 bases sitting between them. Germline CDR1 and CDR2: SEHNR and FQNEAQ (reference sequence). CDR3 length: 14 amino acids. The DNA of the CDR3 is TGTGCCAGCAGCTTAGAGGGGGGCAATCAGCCCCAGCATTTT. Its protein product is CASSLEGGNQPQHF.

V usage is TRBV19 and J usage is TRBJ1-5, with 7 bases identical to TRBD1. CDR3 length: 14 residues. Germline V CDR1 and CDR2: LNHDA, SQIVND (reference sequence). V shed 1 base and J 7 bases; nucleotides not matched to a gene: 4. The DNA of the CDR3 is TGTGCCAGTAGTATAGGGACAGGAGGCCAGCCCCAGCATTTT. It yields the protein CASSIGTGGQPQHF.

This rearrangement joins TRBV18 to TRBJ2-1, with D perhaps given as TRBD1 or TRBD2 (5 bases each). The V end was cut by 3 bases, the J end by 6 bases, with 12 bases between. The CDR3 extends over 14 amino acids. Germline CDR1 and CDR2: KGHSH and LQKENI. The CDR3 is CASSPGWGINEQFF. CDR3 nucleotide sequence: TGTGCCAGCTCACCCGGATGGGGGATCAATGAGCAGTTCTTC.

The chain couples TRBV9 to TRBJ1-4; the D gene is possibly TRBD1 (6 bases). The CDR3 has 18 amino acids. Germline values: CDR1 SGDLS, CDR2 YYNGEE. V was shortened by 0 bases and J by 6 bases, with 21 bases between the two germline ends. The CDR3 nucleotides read TGTGCCAGCAGCGTAGACGTTCGCGGTGGCAGGGGACATGAAAAACTGTTTTTT. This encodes CASSVDVRGGRGHEKLFF.

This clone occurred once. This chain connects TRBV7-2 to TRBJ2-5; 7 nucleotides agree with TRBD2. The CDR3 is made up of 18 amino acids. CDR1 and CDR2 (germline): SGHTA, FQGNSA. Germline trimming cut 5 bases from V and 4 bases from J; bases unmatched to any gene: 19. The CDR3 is CASSPIGRGMPSRETQYF. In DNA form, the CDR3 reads TGTGCCAGCAGCCCCATAGGGCGGGGGATGCCCTCGCGAGAGACCCAGTACTTC. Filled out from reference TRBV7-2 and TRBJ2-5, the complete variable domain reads GAGVSQSPSNKVTEKGKDVELRCDPISGHTALYWYRQSLGQGLEFLIYFQGNSAPDKSGLPSDRFSAERTGGSVSTLTIQRTQQEDSAVYLCASSPIGRGMPSRETQYFGPGTRLLVL.

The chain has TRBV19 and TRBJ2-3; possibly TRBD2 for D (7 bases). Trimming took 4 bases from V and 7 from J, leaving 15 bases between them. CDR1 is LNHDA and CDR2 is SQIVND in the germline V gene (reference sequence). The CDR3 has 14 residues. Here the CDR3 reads CASSNPEGGNTQYF. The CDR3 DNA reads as TGTGCCAGTAGTAATCCTGAGGGGGGGAATACGCAGTATTTT.

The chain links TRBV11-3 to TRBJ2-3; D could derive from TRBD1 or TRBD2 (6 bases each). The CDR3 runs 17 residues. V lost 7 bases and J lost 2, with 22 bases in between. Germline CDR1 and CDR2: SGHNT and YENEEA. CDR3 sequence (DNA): TGTGCCAGCACCTTTGGAAGGGGGGAGGCGATCACAGATACGCAGTATTTT. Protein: CASTFGRGEAITDTQYF. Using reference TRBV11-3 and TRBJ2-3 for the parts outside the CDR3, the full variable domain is EAGVVQSPRYKIIEKKQPVAFWCNPISGHNTLYWYLQNLGQGPELLIRYENEEAVDDSQLPKDRFSAERLKGVDSTLKIQPAELGDSAVYLCASTFGRGEAITDTQYFGPGTRLTVL.

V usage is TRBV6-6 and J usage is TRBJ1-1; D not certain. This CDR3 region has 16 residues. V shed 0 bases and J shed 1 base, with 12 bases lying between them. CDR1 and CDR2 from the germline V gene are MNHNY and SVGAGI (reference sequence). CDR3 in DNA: TGTGCCAGCAGTTACTCGGTAGGCGCAGGGAACACTGAAGCTTTCTTT. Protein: CASSYSVGAGNTEAFF.

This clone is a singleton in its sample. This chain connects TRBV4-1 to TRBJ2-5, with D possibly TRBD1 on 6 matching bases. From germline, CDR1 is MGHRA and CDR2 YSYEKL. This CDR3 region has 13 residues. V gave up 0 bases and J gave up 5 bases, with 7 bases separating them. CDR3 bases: TGCGCCAGCAGCCAAGATCAGGGGGAGACCCAGTACTTC. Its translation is CASSQDQGETQYF.

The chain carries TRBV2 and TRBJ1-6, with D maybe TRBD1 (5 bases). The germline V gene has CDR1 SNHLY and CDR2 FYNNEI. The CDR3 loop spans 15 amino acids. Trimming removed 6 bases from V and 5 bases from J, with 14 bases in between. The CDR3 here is CASRAGGRDNSPLHF. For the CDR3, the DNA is TGTGCCAGCAGAGCGGGGGGACGGGATAATTCACCCCTCCACTTT.

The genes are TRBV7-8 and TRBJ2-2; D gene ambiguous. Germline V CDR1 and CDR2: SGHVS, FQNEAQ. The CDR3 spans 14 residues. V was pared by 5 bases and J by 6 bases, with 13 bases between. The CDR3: CASSLTPRAGELFF. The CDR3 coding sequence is TGTGCCAGCAGCCTAACCCCAAGGGCCGGGGAGCTGTTTTTT. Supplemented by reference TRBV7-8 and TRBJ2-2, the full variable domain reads GAGVSQSPRYKVAKRGQDVALRCDPISGHVSLFWYQQALGQGPEFLTYFQNEAQLDKSGLPSDRFFAERPEGSVSTLKIQRTQQEDSAVYLCASSLTPRAGELFFGEGSRLTVL.

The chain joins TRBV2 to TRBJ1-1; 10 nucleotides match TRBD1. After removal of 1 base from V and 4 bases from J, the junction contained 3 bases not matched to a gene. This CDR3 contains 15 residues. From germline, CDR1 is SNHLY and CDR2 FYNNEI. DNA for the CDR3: TGTGCCAGCAGTGAAGAAAGGACAGGGGGCACTGAAGCTTTCTTT. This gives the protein CASSEERTGGTEAFF.

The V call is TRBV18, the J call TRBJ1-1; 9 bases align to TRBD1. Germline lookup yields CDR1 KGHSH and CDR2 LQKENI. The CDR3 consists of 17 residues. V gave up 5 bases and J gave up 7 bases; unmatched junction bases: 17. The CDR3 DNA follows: TGTGCCAGCTCAGGCAGAACAGGGGGCTCGGTTTTTGATGAAGCTTTCTTT. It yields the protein CASSGRTGGSVFDEAFF.